This TCR beta chain was profiled in a study of response to subunit inactivated influenza vaccine. This clonotype was found many times. What it binds is unknown. TCRdb re-called the RT-PCR reads with MiXCR, one entry per CDR3 protein. The data show about 650,000 distinct CDR3 sequences, with less than 20% seen just once and around 10% held by the top ten. Study-level results: Few additional T cells are recruited per seasonal influenza vaccination, authors suggested.

The CDR3 spans 16 residues. With 5 bases clipped from V and 6 bases from J, the junction kept 12 bases outside the gene matches. Germline loops: CDR1 SGHAT, CDR2 FQDESV (reference sequence). This clonotype was obtained from a man aged 45 to 65 who received an inactivated influenza vaccine. The V gene is TRBV11-1, the J gene TRBJ2-1, with 8 bases matching TRBD2. The sample was PBMCs from blood, taken 11 to 12 days after vaccination. The CDR3 region has the DNA TGTGCCAGCAGCCTCCCGAGCGGGAGCGGGGGCAATGAGCAGTTCTTC. Translated, it gives CASSLPSGSGGNEQFF.